These T cell receptor beta chains were read from a single sample in a study of blood T cell repertoires in COVID-19. Method: immunoSEQ multiplex PCR; TCRdb's copy keeps in-frame clones and lacks some. The sample yields almost 400,000 clones, over 85% seen once. The specimen was PBMCs or T cells enriched from blood (not recorded which). These receptors were obtained from a woman aged 25 to 39 who had recovered from COVID-19. Both conserved end residues are part of each CDR3. A D gene is named only where the DNA matches it firmly. Clone size is stated in some rows and not others, as once, few, many or a class when expanded.

j_gene,abundance,d_gene,v_gene,CDR3aa,CDR3nt
TRBJ2-2,NA,NA,TRBV10-3,CATKGGGENTGELFF,TGTGCCACCAAAGGGGGGGGCGAGAACACCGGGGAGCTGTTTTTT
TRBJ2-7,NA,NA,TRBV5-6,CASSLGLKVYEQYF,TGTGCCAGCAGCTTGGGACTAAAAGTCTACGAGCAGTACTTC
TRBJ1-2,once,TRBD1,TRBV2,CASSEAPGQGDGYTF,TGTGCCAGCAGTGAAGCGCCGGGACAGGGTGATGGCTACACCTTC
TRBJ1-2,NA,NA,TRBV7-8,CASSRSYGYTF,TGTGCCAGCAGCCGTTCGTATGGCTACACCTTC
TRBJ1-1,NA,NA,TRBV7-2,CASSPEWVGMNTEAFF,TGTGCCAGCAGCCCAGAATGGGTCGGGATGAACACTGAAGCTTTCTTT
TRBJ1-3,NA,NA,TRBV9,CASSETGAGNTIYF,TGTGCCAGCAGCGAGACAGGAGCTGGAAACACCATATATTTT
TRBJ2-1,NA,TRBD2,TRBV27,CASIGRGFSGGYNEQFF,TGTGCCAGCATAGGCAGGGGGTTTAGCGGGGGGTACAATGAGCAGTTCTTC
TRBJ2-6,NA,NA,TRBV6-4,CASITGKGLTGANVLTF,TGTGCCAGCATTACAGGGAAGGGTTTAACTGGGGCCAACGTCCTGACTTTC
TRBJ2-5,once,NA,TRBV12-3/TRBV12-4,CASSKAGTQYF,TGTGCCAGCAGCAAAGCCGGGACCCAGTACTTC
TRBJ2-2,NA,NA,TRBV30,CAWSEGRYTGELFF,TGTGCCTGGAGCGAAGGGAGGTACACCGGGGAGCTGTTTTTT
TRBJ2-7,NA,TRBD2,TRBV7-8,CASSSPTALTSTYEQYF,TGTGCCAGCAGCTCCCCAACTGCCTTGACTAGCACCTACGAGCAGTACTTC
TRBJ2-7,NA,TRBD1,TRBV10-3,CAIRTDRTYEQYF,TGTGCCATCAGAACGGACAGGACCTACGAGCAGTACTTC
TRBJ2-3,NA,NA,TRBV9,CASSVGTAKADTQYF,TGTGCCAGCAGCGTAGGGACAGCGAAGGCAGATACGCAGTATTTT
TRBJ1-2,NA,NA,TRBV3-1/TRBV3-2,CASSPYGGGYYGYTF,TGTGCCAGCAGCCCATATGGGGGGGGATACTATGGCTACACCTTC
TRBJ1-1,NA,NA,TRBV28,CASSSGLPGAFF,TGTGCCAGCAGTTCGGGACTGCCTGGGGCTTTCTTT
TRBJ1-5,NA,TRBD1,TRBV2,CASSVEGQGADQPQHF,TGTGCCAGCAGTGTGGAGGGACAGGGGGCGGATCAGCCCCAGCATTTT
TRBJ2-5,NA,TRBD2,TRBV5-8,CASSFVRRAGGQETQYF,TGTGCCAGCAGCTTTGTTCGAAGAGCGGGAGGGCAAGAGACCCAGTACTTC
TRBJ1-2,NA,NA,TRBV7-9,CASSKDRSNYGYTF,TGTGCCAGCAGCAAAGACCGGAGTAACTATGGCTACACCTTC
TRBJ1-3,NA,NA,TRBV2,CASSPSLGQGRNTIYF,TGTGCCAGCAGTCCCTCCTTAGGGCAGGGGAGAAACACCATATATTTT
TRBJ1-3,NA,NA,TRBV5-1,CASSLYSSSGNTIYF,TGCGCCAGCAGCTTGTACTCGAGCTCTGGAAACACCATATATTTT
TRBJ2-5,NA,TRBD2,TRBV6-5,CASSYSREGGETQYF,TGTGCCAGCAGTTATTCGCGGGAGGGAGGAGAGACCCAGTACTTC
TRBJ1-4,NA,TRBD1,TRBV7-2,CASSRGQGNGEKLFF,TGTGCCAGCAGTCGGGGACAGGGGAACGGTGAAAAACTGTTTTTT
TRBJ2-7,few,TRBD2,TRBV2,CASSETGLVYGEQYF,TGTGCCAGCAGTGAAACTGGACTAGTATATGGAGAGCAGTACTTC
TRBJ2-5,NA,NA,TRBV5-4,CASSLGHGETQYF,TGTGCCAGCAGCTTGGGACACGGAGAGACCCAGTACTTC
TRBJ2-1,NA,NA,TRBV14,CASSQVPAGLFPMGQFF,TGTGCCAGCAGCCAAGTTCCTGCGGGCCTGTTCCCAATGGGGCAGTTCTTC
TRBJ2-1,NA,TRBD1,TRBV27,CASSLSGTGINEQFF,TGTGCCAGCAGTTTATCGGGGACAGGGATCAATGAGCAGTTCTTC
TRBJ2-5,NA,TRBD1,TRBV11-2,CASSLASPGTGTETQYF,TGTGCCAGCAGCTTAGCTTCCCCCGGGACAGGGACAGAGACCCAGTACTTC
TRBJ1-6,NA,NA,TRBV30,CAWSFFVSRTPNSPLHF,TGTGCCTGGAGTTTCTTCGTTTCGAGGACTCCAAATTCACCCCTCCACTTT
TRBJ2-2,NA,NA,TRBV4-3,CASSQAQHGVSGKVNTGELFF,TGCGCCAGCAGCCAAGCTCAACACGGGGTGAGTGGGAAAGTTAACACCGGGGAGCTGTTTTTT
TRBJ1-4,NA,NA,TRBV2,CASSEAAHRNEKLFF,TGTGCCAGCAGTGAAGCGGCCCACCGTAATGAAAAACTGTTTTTT
TRBJ2-1,NA,NA,TRBV9,CASSGRQTSNEQFF,TGTGCCAGCAGCGGACGCCAGACTAGCAATGAGCAGTTCTTC
TRBJ2-7,NA,NA,TRBV2,CASTSEGGRAYEQYF,TGTGCCAGCACCTCCGAAGGAGGGCGGGCGTACGAGCAGTACTTC
TRBJ1-2,NA,NA,TRBV19,CASSMSAVDYGYTF,TGTGCCAGTAGTATGTCGGCGGTTGACTATGGCTACACCTTC
TRBJ2-5,few,TRBD1,TRBV5-1,CASSLDYRGRETQYF,TGCGCCAGCAGCTTGGACTACAGGGGGCGGGAGACCCAGTACTTC
TRBJ2-1,NA,NA,TRBV25-1,CARWGGGTYNEQFF,TGTGCCAGATGGGGGGGCGGGACCTACAATGAGCAGTTCTTC
TRBJ1-1,NA,NA,TRBV2,CASRVTPGTLNTEAFF,TGTGCCAGCAGAGTCACACCCGGGACTTTGAACACTGAAGCTTTCTTT
TRBJ1-2,NA,NA,TRBV4-2,CASSQDLSLRGYGYTF,TGTGCCAGCAGCCAAGATCTAAGCCTCCGGGGCTATGGCTACACCTTC
TRBJ1-1,NA,NA,TRBV28,CASSSERGARTEAFF,TGTGCCAGCAGTAGTGAACGGGGGGCTCGCACTGAAGCTTTCTTT
TRBJ1-5,NA,TRBD1,TRBV6-1,CASSERDRVGNQPQHF,TGTGCCAGCAGTGAAAGGGACAGGGTCGGCAATCAGCCCCAGCATTTT
TRBJ1-2,NA,NA,TRBV3-1/TRBV3-2,CASSPEWAQGYTF,TGTGCCAGCAGCCCCGAATGGGCCCAAGGCTACACCTTC
TRBJ1-6,NA,NA,TRBV6-6,CASSLTGLPSYNSPLHF,TGTGCCAGCAGTCTCACAGGGCTACCCAGCTATAATTCACCCCTCCACTTT
TRBJ1-1,NA,NA,TRBV30,CAWSPRTGEAFF,TGTGCCTGGAGTCCAAGAACCGGTGAAGCTTTCTTT
TRBJ2-7,NA,TRBD1,TRBV4-1,CASSQVQGAAYEQYF,TGCGCCAGCAGCCAGGTTCAGGGGGCAGCCTACGAGCAGTACTTC
TRBJ1-2,once,TRBD1,TRBV27,CASSFQGQGASGYTF,TGTGCCAGCAGTTTCCAGGGACAGGGGGCCTCTGGCTACACCTTC